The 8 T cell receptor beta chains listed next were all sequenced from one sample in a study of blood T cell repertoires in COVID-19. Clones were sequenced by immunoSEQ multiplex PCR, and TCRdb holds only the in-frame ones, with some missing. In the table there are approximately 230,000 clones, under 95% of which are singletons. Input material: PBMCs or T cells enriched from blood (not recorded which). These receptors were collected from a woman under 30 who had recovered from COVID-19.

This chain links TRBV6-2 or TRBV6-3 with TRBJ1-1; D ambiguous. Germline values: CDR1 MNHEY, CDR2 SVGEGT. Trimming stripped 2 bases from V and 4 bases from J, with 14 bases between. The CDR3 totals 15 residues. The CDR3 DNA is TGTGCCAGCAGTTACGGAACAGTAAGTTTCACTGAAGCTTTCTTT. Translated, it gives CASSYGTVSFTEAFF.

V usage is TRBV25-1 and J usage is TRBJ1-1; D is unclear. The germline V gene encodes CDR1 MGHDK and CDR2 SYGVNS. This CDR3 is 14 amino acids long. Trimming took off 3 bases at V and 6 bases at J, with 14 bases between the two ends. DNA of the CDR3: TGTGCCAGCAGTGATGAACCCCCGGTCGCTGAAGCTTTCTTT. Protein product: CASSDEPPVAEAFF.

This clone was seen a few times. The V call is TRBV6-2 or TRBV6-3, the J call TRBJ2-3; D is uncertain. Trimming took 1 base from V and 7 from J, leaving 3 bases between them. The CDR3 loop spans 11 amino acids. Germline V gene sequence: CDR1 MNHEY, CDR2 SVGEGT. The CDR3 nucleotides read TGTGCCAGCAGTTACTTCTATACGCAGTATTTT. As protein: CASSYFYTQYF.

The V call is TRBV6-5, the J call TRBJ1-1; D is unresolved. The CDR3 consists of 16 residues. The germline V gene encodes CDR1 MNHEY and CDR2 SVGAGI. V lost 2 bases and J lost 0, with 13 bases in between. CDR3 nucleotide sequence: TGTGCCAGCAGTTACGGGCAGACGGTGATGAACACTGAAGCTTTCTTT. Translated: CASSYGQTVMNTEAFF.

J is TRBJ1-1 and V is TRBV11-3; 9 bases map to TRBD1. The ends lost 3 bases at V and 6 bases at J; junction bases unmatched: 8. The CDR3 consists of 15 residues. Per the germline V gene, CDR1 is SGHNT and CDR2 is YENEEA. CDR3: CASSFFPGQGAEAFF. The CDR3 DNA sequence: TGTGCCAGCAGCTTCTTCCCGGGACAGGGTGCTGAAGCTTTCTTT.

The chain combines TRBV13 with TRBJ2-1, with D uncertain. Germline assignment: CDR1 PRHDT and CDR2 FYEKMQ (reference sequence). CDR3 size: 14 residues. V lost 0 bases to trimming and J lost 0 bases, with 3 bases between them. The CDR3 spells CASSLGRSYNEQFF. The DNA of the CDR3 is TGTGCCAGCAGCTTAGGGCGCTCCTACAATGAGCAGTTCTTC.

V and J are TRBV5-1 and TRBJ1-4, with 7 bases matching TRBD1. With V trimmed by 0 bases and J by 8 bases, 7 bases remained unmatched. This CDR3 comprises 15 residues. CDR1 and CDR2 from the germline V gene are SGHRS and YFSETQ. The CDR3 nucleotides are TGCGCCAGCAGCTTGGTTGGCCAGGGGGAAGAAAAACTGTTTTTT. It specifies CASSLVGQGEEKLFF.

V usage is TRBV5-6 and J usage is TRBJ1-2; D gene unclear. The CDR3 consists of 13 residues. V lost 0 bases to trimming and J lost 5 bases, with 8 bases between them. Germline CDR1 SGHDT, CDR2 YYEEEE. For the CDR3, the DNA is TGTGCCAGCAGCTTGGTTTCCCCATATGGCTACACCTTC. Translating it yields CASSLVSPYGYTF.